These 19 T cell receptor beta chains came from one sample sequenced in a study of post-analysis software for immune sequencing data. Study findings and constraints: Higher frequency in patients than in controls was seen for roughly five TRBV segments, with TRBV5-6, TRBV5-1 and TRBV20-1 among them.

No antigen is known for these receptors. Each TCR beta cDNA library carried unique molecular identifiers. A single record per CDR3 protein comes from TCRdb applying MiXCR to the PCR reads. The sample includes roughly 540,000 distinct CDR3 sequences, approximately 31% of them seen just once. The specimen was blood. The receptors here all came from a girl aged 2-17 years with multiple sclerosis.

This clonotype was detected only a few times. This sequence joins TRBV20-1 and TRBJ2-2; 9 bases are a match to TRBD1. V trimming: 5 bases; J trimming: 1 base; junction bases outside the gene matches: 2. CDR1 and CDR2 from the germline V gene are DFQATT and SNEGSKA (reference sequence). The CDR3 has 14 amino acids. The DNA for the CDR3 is TGCAGTGCTCCGGGACAGGGGAACACCGGGGAGCTGTTTTTT. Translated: CSAPGQGNTGELFF.

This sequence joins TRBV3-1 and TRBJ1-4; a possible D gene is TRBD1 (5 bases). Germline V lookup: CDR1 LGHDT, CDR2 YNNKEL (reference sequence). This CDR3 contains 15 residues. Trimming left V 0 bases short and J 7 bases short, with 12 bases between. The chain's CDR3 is CASSQERGRGEKLFF. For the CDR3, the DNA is TGTGCCAGCAGCCAAGAGAGGGGAAGAGGTGAAAAACTGTTTTTT. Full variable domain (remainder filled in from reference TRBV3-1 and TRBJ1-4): DTAVSQTPKYLVTQMGNDKSIKCEQNLGHDTMYWYKQDSKKFLKIMFSYNNKELIINETVPNRFSPKSPDKAHLNLHINSLELGDSAVYFCASSQERGRGEKLFFGSGTQLSVL.

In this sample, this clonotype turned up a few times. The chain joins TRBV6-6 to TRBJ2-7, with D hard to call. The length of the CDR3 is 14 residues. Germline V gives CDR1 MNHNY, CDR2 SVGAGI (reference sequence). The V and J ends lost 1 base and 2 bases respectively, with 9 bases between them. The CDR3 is CASSYFPRTYEQYF. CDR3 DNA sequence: TGTGCCAGCAGTTACTTCCCTAGGACCTACGAGCAGTACTTC.

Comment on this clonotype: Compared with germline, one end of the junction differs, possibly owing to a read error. This chain's CDR3 is CAISGVSGLAGEQEAQYF. The CDR3 DNA follows: TGCGCCATCAGTGGGGTATCGGGACTAGCGGGGGAACAAGAGGCCCAGTACTTC. The V call is TRBV10-3, the J call TRBJ2-7; 14 bases match TRBD2. Per germline, CDR1 ENHRY and CDR2 SYGVKD. This CDR3 region has 18 residues.

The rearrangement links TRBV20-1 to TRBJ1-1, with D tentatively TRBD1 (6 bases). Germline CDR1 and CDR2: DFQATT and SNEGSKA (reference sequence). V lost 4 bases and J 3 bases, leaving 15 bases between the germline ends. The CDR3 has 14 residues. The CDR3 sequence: CSAKGGTVYTEAFF. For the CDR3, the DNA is TGCAGTGCTAAGGGGGGGACGGTTTACACTGAAGCTTTCTTT.

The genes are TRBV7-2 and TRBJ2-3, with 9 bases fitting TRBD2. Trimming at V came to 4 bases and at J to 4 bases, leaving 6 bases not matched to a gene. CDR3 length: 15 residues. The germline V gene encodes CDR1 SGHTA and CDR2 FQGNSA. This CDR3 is CASSSWTSASDTQYF. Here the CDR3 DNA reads TGTGCCAGCAGCTCCTGGACTAGCGCCTCAGATACGCAGTATTTT.

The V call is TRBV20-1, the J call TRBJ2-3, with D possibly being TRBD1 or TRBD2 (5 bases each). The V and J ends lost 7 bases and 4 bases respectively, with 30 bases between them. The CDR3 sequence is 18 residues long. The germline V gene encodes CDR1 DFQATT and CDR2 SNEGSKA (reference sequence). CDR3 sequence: CSGLKGQPTLGTADTQYF. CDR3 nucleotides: TGCAGTGGCTTAAAGGGGCAACCCACCCTGGGGACCGCAGATACGCAGTATTTT.

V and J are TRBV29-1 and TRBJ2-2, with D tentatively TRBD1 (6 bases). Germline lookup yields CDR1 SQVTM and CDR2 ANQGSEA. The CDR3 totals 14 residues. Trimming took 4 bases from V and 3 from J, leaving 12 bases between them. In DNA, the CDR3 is TGCAGCGTTGGAGGACAGCCCGACACCGGGGAGCTGTTTTTT. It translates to CSVGGQPDTGELFF.

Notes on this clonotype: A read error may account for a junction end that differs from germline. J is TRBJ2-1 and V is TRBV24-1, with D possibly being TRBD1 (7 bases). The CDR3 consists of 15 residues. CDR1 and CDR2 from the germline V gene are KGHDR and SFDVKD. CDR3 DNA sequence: TGTGCCAGCAGTTGGGCAGGGGGGTCCTACAATGAGCAGTTCTTC. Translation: CASSWAGGSYNEQFF.

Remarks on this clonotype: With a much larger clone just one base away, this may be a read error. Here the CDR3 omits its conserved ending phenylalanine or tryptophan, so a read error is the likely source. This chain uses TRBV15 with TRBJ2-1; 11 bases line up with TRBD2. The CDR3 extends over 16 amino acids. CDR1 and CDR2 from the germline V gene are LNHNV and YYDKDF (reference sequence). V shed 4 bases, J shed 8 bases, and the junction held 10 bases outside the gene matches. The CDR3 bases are TGTGCCACCAGCATTATTAGCGGGGGGGGGTCTGATGAGCAGTTCTTA. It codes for CATSIISGGGSDEQFL.

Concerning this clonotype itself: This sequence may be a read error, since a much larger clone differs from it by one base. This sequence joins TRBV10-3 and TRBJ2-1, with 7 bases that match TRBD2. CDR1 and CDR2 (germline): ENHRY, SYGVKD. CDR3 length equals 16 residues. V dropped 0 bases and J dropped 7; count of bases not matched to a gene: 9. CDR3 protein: CAISESEGDYSNEQFF. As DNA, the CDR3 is TGTGCCATCAGTGAGTCGGAAGGGGACTACTCTAATGAGCAGTTCTTC.

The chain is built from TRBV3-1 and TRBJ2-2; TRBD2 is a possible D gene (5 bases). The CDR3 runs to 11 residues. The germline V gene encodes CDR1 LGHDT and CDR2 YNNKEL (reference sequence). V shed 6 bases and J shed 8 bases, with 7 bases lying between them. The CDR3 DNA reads TGTGCCAGCAGAAGCGGTGGGGAGCTGTTTTTT. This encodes CASRSGGELFF.

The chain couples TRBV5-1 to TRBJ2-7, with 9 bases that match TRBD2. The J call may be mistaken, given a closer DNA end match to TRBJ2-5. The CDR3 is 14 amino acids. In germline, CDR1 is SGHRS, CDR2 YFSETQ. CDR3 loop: CASSRGGVIETQYF. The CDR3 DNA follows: TGCGCCAGCAGTCGCGGGGGGGTAATTGAGACCCAGTACTTC.

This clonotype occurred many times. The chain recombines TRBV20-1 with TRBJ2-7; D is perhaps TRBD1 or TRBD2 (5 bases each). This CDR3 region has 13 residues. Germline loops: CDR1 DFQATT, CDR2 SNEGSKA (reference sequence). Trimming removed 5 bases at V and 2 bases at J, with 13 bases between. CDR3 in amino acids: CSAHRGHTYEQYF. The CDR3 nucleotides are TGCAGTGCTCATCGGGGCCATACCTACGAGCAGTACTTC.

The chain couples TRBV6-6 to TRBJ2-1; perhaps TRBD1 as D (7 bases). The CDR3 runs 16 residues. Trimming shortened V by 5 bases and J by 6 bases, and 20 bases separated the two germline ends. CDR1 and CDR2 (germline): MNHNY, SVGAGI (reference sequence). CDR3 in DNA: TGTGCCAGCAGTCCAATGGGGCCAGGGGGGAGCAATGAGCAGTTCTTC. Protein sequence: CASSPMGPGGSNEQFF.

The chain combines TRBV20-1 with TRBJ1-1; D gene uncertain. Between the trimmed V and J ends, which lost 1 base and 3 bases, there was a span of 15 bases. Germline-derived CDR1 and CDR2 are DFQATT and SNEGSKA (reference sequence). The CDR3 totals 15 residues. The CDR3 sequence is CSARVEGRWDTEAFF. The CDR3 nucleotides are TGCAGTGCTAGAGTGGAGGGAAGATGGGACACTGAAGCTTTCTTT.

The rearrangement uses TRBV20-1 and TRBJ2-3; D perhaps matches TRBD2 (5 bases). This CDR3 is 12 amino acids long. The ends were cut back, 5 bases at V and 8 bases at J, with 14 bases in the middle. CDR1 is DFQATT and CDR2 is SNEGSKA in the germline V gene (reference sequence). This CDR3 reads CSAAVSSGTQYF. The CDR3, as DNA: TGCAGTGCTGCCGTATCCAGCGGTACGCAGTATTTT.

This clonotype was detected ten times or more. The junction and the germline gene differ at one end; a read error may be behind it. In DNA form, the CDR3 reads TGTGCTAGCAGCTTAACCGGGACAGGGAATGCGCAGTTCTTC. Its translation: CASSLTGTGNAQFF. The rearrangement joins TRBV7-7 to TRBJ2-1; 9 bases map to TRBD1. CDR1 is SSHAT, CDR2 FNYEAQ, per germline (reference sequence). This CDR3 spans 14 amino acids.

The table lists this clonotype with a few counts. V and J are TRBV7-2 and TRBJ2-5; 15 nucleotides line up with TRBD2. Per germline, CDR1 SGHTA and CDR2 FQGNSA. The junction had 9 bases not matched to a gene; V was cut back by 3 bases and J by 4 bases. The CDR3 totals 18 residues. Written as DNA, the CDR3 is TGTGCCAGCAGCTTGGGACTAGCGGGGGGAAGGGATAGAGAGACCCAGTACTTC. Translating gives CASSLGLAGGRDRETQYF.